The clone carrying this TCR beta chain showed up just a few times. Random-hexamer reverse transcription was applied to about 0.5 to 1 ug RNA. MiXCR, applied by TCRdb to the immunoSEQ multiplex PCR reads, yields one record per CDR3 protein. Of roughly 330,000 distinct CDR3 sequences listed, 92% are singletons. This CDR3 has 18 amino acids. V was clipped by 3 bases and J by 1 base; unmatched bases: 9. The V gene's germline CDR1 is SGDLS and CDR2 YYNGEE. The data were obtained in a study of CD8 T cells in Susac syndrome. Sequencing was done on a sample of CD4+ T cells from PBMCs. The clonotype was recovered from a human donor with multiple sclerosis. This rearrangement joins TRBV9 to TRBJ2-6; 8 nucleotides match TRBD1. CDR3 sequence reads: CASSGRQGLRSGANVLTF. CDR3 coding DNA: TGTGCCAGCAGCGGGAGACAGGGGTTAAGATCTGGGGCCAACGTCCTGACTTTC.